Given below is one T cell receptor (beta chain) in context. Its target is unknown. One entry per CDR3 protein, called by TCRdb with MiXCR from the reads. The table records more than 200,000 distinct CDR3 sequences, roughly 9.1% of them present only once. The entry originates in a study of T cell repertoires in cytomegalovirus infection. Study context: Both CMV infection and a matching HLA type were indicated by public TCR beta signatures. Findings of the study overall: Carriers of CMV and the relevant HLA type were discriminated by public TCR beta frequency. The response measured ex vivo was dominated by TCR beta clonotypes (HLA-C-restricted and CMV-specific).

The CDR3 loop spans 14 amino acids. CDR1 is SGHVT, CDR2 SQSDAQ, per germline. Deletions cut 4 bases from V and 7 bases from J, with 15 bases between. The sequencing sample was made of PBMCs. The chain uses TRBV7-4 and TRBJ2-3; unclear D gene. The sequence was obtained from a human donor in good health (CMV status not recorded). Some clones in this sample may be carry-over from other donors' samples. CDR3 DNA sequence: TGTGCCAGCAGCTCCCCTCCCAAGCCAAATACGCAGTATTTT. This codes for CASSSPPKPNTQYF.